The entry below gives a single T cell receptor (beta chain) sequence along with its context. No antigen is known for it. This record belongs to a study of shared clonotypes between healthy human individuals. Overall study results and limits: Naive CD4 clonotypes overlapped across a few donors at roughly 5.1%.

The CDR3 loop spans 13 amino acids. V was trimmed by 0 bases and J by 16 bases, leaving 13 bases between them. Germline V lookup: CDR1 MNHNY, CDR2 SVGAGI (reference sequence). Repertoires were generated with immunoSEQ multiplex PCR, while TCRdb's copy carries only in-frame clones and drops some. The repertoire holds 980,000 or so clones, over 60% seen once, with 1.5% in the top ten. The sequencing input was memory CD4+ T cells sorted from blood. Subset described: CD45RA-negative fraction. The rearrangement uses TRBV6-6 and TRBJ1-6; D remains ambiguous. The receptor comes from a man younger than 35 in good health. DNA of the CDR3: TGTGCCAGCAGTTACTCGGCGGGGTACCCTCTCCACTTT. Translation gives CASSYSAGYPLHF.